This T cell receptor (beta chain) was recovered during a study of blood T cell repertoires in COVID-19. About the research overall: The origin of the acute and convalescent COVID-19 samples was the United States, Italy and Spain. T cells, B-cell-depleted T cells, or PBMCs provided the cDNA or gDNA that served as material.

Methods used by the authors: Amplifying reference gene primers gave estimates of nucleated cell counts. Some clones are missing from TCRdb's copy, which holds only in-frame ones; the method was immunoSEQ multiplex PCR. Clonal size and the V and J genes are those of that table, whereas D and trimming came from the DNA. This sample yields a few hundred thousand clones, of which about 87% are seen a single time; 5.5% to 8% belongs to the top ten. CDR3 length equals 13 residues. The ends were cut back, 1 base at V and 10 bases at J, with 12 bases in the middle. The germline CDR1 and CDR2 sequences are SGHNT and YYREEE (reference sequence).

The V and J genes are TRBV5-4 and TRBJ2-1, with D possibly matching TRBD2 (6 bases). Input material: peripheral blood. The clonotype was recovered from a man in his 60s who had recovered from COVID-19. CDR3 bases: TGTGCCAGCAGCTTGAATAGGCGGGGAGAGCAGTTCTTC. It codes for CASSLNRRGEQFF.